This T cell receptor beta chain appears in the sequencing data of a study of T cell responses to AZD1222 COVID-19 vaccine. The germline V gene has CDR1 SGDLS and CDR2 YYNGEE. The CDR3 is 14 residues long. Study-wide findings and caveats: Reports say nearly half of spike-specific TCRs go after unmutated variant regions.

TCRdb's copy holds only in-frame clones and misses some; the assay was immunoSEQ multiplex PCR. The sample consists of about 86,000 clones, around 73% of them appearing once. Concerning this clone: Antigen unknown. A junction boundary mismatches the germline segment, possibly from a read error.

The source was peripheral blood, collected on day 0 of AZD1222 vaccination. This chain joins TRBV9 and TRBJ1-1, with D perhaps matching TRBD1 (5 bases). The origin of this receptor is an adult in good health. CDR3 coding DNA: TGTGCCAGCAGCGTAGTGGGGGTGAACACTGGAGCTTTCTTT. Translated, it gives CASSVVGVNTGAFF.